Sequencing of this T cell receptor (beta chain) was carried out in a study of blood T cell repertoires in COVID-19. Overall study: Spain, Italy and the United States supplied samples that represented acute and convalescent COVID-19.

Sequencing used immunoSEQ multiplex PCR; TCRdb keeps in-frame clones, though not all of them. The sample includes about 250,000 clones, about 93% seen only once; the top ten take more than 0.65%. Germline CDR1 DFQATT, CDR2 SNEGSKA (reference sequence). This CDR3 has 11 amino acids. V lost 6 bases and J lost 6, with 11 bases in between. This chain connects TRBV20-1 to TRBJ1-1; weak D call: TRBD1 (5 bases). This TCR was sampled from a young man with COVID-19, enrolled during active disease. Sample: peripheral blood. The DNA for the CDR3 is TGCAGTGCCCCGACAGAATCTGAAGCTTTCTTT. Translating gives CSAPTESEAFF.